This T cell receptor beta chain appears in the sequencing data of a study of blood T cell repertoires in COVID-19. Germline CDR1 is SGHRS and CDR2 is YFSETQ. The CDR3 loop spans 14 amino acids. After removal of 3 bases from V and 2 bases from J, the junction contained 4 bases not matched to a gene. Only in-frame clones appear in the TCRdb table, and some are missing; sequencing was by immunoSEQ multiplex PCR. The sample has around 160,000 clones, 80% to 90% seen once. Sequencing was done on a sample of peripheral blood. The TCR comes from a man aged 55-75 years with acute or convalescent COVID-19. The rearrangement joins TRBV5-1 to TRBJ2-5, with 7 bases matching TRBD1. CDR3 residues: CASSSPGGQETQYF. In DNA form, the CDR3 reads TGCGCCAGCAGCTCCCCAGGGGGACAAGAGACCCAGTACTTC.